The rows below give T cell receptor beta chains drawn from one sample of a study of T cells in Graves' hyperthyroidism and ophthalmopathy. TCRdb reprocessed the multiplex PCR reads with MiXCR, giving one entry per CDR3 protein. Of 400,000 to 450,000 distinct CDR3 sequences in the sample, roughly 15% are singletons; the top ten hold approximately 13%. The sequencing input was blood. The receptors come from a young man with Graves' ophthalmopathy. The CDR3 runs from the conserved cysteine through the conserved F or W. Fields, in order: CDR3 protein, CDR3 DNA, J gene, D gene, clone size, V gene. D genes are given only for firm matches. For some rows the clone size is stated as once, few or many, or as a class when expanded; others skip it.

CDR3aa: CASSQMASGSYEQYF
CDR3nt: TGCGCCAGCAGCCAAATGGCTAGCGGGAGTTACGAGCAGTACTTC
j_gene: TRBJ2-7
d_gene: TRBD2
abundance: .
v_gene: TRBV4-1

CDR3aa: CASSVTSSRRTDTQYF
CDR3nt: TGTGCCAGCAGCGTAACGTCTAGCAGGAGAACAGATACGCAGTATTTT
j_gene: TRBJ2-3
d_gene: .
abundance: .
v_gene: TRBV9

CDR3aa: CSGEAGGQETQYF
CDR3nt: TGCAGTGGAGAAGCGGGAGGCCAAGAGACCCAGTACTTC
j_gene: TRBJ2-5
d_gene: TRBD2
abundance: many
v_gene: TRBV20-1

CDR3aa: CASSLRGLAPTYNEQFF
CDR3nt: TGTGCCAGCAGTCTCAGAGGGCTAGCTCCTACCTACAATGAGCAGTTCTTC
j_gene: TRBJ2-1
d_gene: .
abundance: many
v_gene: TRBV2

CDR3aa: CASSQALGATNEKLFF
CDR3nt: TGCGCCAGCAGCCAAGCTCTAGGTGCAACTAATGAAAAACTGTTTTTT
j_gene: TRBJ1-4
d_gene: .
abundance: few
v_gene: TRBV4-1

CDR3aa: CASSGVAGPSYEQYF
CDR3nt: TGTGCCAGCAGCGGTGTAGCGGGGCCCTCCTACGAGCAGTACTTC
j_gene: TRBJ2-7
d_gene: TRBD2
abundance: few
v_gene: TRBV9

CDR3aa: CASSLARVRNIQYF
CDR3nt: TGTGCCAGCAGTTTAGCCAGGGTCCGGAACATTCAGTACTTC
j_gene: TRBJ2-4
d_gene: .
abundance: many
v_gene: TRBV12-3/TRBV12-4

CDR3aa: CASSYSHGTGGIYGYTF
CDR3nt: TGTGCCAGCAGTTACTCCCACGGGACAGGGGGCATATATGGCTACACCTTC
j_gene: TRBJ1-2
d_gene: TRBD1
abundance: many
v_gene: TRBV6-5

CDR3aa: CASSLEGGTQYF
CDR3nt: TGCGCCAGCAGCCTGGAGGGAGGTACGCAGTATTTT
j_gene: TRBJ2-3
d_gene: .
abundance: many
v_gene: TRBV5-1

CDR3aa: CAIGKTGTVTGELFF
CDR3nt: TGTGCCATAGGGAAGACAGGGACGGTTACCGGGGAGCTGTTTTTT
j_gene: TRBJ2-2
d_gene: TRBD1
abundance: .
v_gene: TRBV19

CDR3aa: CASSGATGSYEQYF
CDR3nt: TGTGCCAGCAGTGGGGCGACAGGCTCCTACGAGCAGTACTTC
j_gene: TRBJ2-7
d_gene: .
abundance: many
v_gene: TRBV6-1

CDR3aa: CASSVAMGRNNYGYTF
CDR3nt: TGTGCCAGCAGCGTAGCTATGGGACGCAATAACTATGGCTACACCTTC
j_gene: TRBJ1-2
d_gene: .
abundance: many
v_gene: TRBV9

CDR3aa: CASSLHPDRVNEKLFF
CDR3nt: TGTGCCAGCAGTTTACACCCCGACAGGGTAAACGAAAAACTGTTTTTT
j_gene: TRBJ1-4
d_gene: TRBD1
abundance: many
v_gene: TRBV27

CDR3aa: CASRGPSGGDNEQFF
CDR3nt: TGTGCCAGCAGAGGACCTAGCGGGGGGGACAATGAGCAGTTCTTC
j_gene: TRBJ2-1
d_gene: TRBD2
abundance: .
v_gene: TRBV6-1

CDR3aa: CASSPTRTPGLAGENTGELFF
CDR3nt: TGTGCCAGCAGCCCAACCCGAACCCCGGGACTAGCGGGAGAGAACACCGGGGAGCTGTTTTTT
j_gene: TRBJ2-2
d_gene: TRBD2
abundance: .
v_gene: TRBV9

CDR3aa: CASSGASGGYAEAFF
CDR3nt: TGTGCCAGTAGCGGCGCTTCGGGGGGCTACGCTGAAGCTTTCTTT
j_gene: TRBJ1-1
d_gene: .
abundance: .
v_gene: TRBV19

CDR3aa: CASSLRGALGEQFF
CDR3nt: TGTGCCAGCAGTTTAAGGGGAGCGCTTGGGGAGCAGTTCTTC
j_gene: TRBJ2-1
d_gene: .
abundance: .
v_gene: TRBV27

CDR3aa: CASSQVTGFYEQYF
CDR3nt: TGTGCCAGCAGCCAAGTCACGGGGTTCTACGAGCAGTACTTC
j_gene: TRBJ2-7
d_gene: .
abundance: few
v_gene: TRBV3-1

CDR3aa: CASSLLWGLGYGYTF
CDR3nt: TGTGCCAGCAGTCTTCTCTGGGGGCTCGGCTATGGCTACACCTTC
j_gene: TRBJ1-2
d_gene: .
abundance: few
v_gene: TRBV27

CDR3aa: CASSLEGGKSNEQFF
CDR3nt: TGCGCCAGCAGCTTGGAAGGGGGGAAGAGCAATGAGCAGTTCTTC
j_gene: TRBJ2-1
d_gene: .
abundance: many
v_gene: TRBV5-1

CDR3aa: CASSPLEGVTDTQYF
CDR3nt: TGTGCCAGCTCACCACTGGAGGGCGTTACAGATACGCAGTATTTT
j_gene: TRBJ2-3
d_gene: .
abundance: .
v_gene: TRBV18

CDR3aa: CASSLGPDVQPNEKLFF
CDR3nt: TGTGCCAGCAGCCTCGGACCGGACGTGCAACCTAATGAAAAACTGTTTTTT
j_gene: TRBJ1-4
d_gene: .
abundance: few
v_gene: TRBV6-1

CDR3aa: CASSPQGDTYSGNTIYF
CDR3nt: TGTGCCAGCAGCCCACAAGGGGACACCTACTCTGGAAACACCATATATTTT
j_gene: TRBJ1-3
d_gene: .
abundance: .
v_gene: TRBV9

CDR3aa: CASSSGAQYYGYTF
CDR3nt: TGTGCCAGCAGTTCAGGGGCCCAATACTATGGCTACACCTTC
j_gene: TRBJ1-2
d_gene: .
abundance: many
v_gene: TRBV2

CDR3aa: CASSSVNRGGGYNGYGYTF
CDR3nt: TGTGCCAGCAGCTCCGTTAATCGCGGTGGGGGGTATAACGGCTATGGCTACACCTTC
j_gene: TRBJ1-2
d_gene: .
abundance: many
v_gene: TRBV7-8

CDR3aa: CASSWGLADQETQYF
CDR3nt: TGTGCCAGCTCATGGGGACTAGCGGACCAAGAGACCCAGTACTTC
j_gene: TRBJ2-5
d_gene: TRBD2
abundance: many
v_gene: TRBV18

CDR3aa: CASSQDWEGANEQYF
CDR3nt: TGCGCCAGCAGCCAAGACTGGGAGGGGGCCAACGAGCAGTACTTC
j_gene: TRBJ2-7
d_gene: .
abundance: many
v_gene: TRBV4-1

CDR3aa: CSAGLPLQETQYF
CDR3nt: TGCAGCGCGGGACTACCACTCCAAGAGACCCAGTACTTC
j_gene: TRBJ2-5
d_gene: TRBD2
abundance: many
v_gene: TRBV29-1

CDR3aa: CASRTPQGRNTEAFF
CDR3nt: TGCGCCAGCAGAACGCCTCAGGGACGGAACACTGAAGCTTTCTTT
j_gene: TRBJ1-1
d_gene: .
abundance: many
v_gene: TRBV10-2

CDR3aa: CASSLGQFSEQYF
CDR3nt: TGTGCCAGCAGCTTGGGGCAGTTCAGCGAGCAGTACTTC
j_gene: TRBJ2-7
d_gene: .
abundance: many
v_gene: TRBV5-5

CDR3aa: CASGQGHLSYEQYF
CDR3nt: TGTGCTAGTGGCCAGGGACACCTGTCCTACGAGCAGTACTTC
j_gene: TRBJ2-7
d_gene: .
abundance: many
v_gene: TRBV12-5

CDR3aa: CASSLQGRQNQPQHF
CDR3nt: TGTGCCAGCAGTTTACAAGGCAGACAAAATCAGCCCCAGCATTTT
j_gene: TRBJ1-5
d_gene: .
abundance: .
v_gene: TRBV27

CDR3aa: CASSLGHDTEAFF
CDR3nt: TGTGCCAGCAGCCTAGGACACGACACTGAAGCTTTCTTT
j_gene: TRBJ1-1
d_gene: .
abundance: many
v_gene: TRBV12-3/TRBV12-4

CDR3aa: CASSRTEPGAFF
CDR3nt: TGTGCCAGCAGTAGGACTGAACCTGGAGCTTTCTTT
j_gene: TRBJ1-1
d_gene: .
abundance: many
v_gene: TRBV2

CDR3aa: CASSYIPASGYTF
CDR3nt: TGTGCCAGCAGTTACATTCCCGCCTCTGGCTACACCTTC
j_gene: TRBJ1-2
d_gene: .
abundance: many
v_gene: TRBV6-5

CDR3aa: CASSWGGSGGADTQYF
CDR3nt: TGTGCCAGCAGTTGGGGGGGTAGCGGGGGGGCAGATACGCAGTATTTT
j_gene: TRBJ2-3
d_gene: TRBD2
abundance: .
v_gene: TRBV27

CDR3aa: CASSPGAVSSYNSPLHF
CDR3nt: TGTGCCAGCAGCCCCGGAGCGGTTAGCTCCTATAATTCACCCCTCCACTTT
j_gene: TRBJ1-6
d_gene: .
abundance: .
v_gene: TRBV11-1

CDR3aa: CASSLKGGSSYNEQFF
CDR3nt: TGTGCCAGCAGCTTAAAGGGCGGGAGCTCCTACAATGAGCAGTTCTTC
j_gene: TRBJ2-1
d_gene: TRBD2
abundance: few
v_gene: TRBV13

CDR3aa: CAGSESAVYGYTF
CDR3nt: TGCGCCGGCAGTGAGTCGGCGGTCTATGGCTACACCTTC
j_gene: TRBJ1-2
d_gene: .
abundance: few
v_gene: TRBV10-2